The present T cell receptor beta chain was sequenced within a study of cytomegalovirus exposure and HLA in healthy donors. Notes on the study in general: In vitro experiments confirmed that a few CMV-associated chains were specific for CMV antigens. Of the V segments, some could not be distinguished, including TRBV6-2 and TRBV6-3, and were excluded. When analyzed later, the rates of TCR association showed variation by HLA locus, with DRB1 the most and HLA-C the fewest.

The donors were healthy bone marrow donors. The PCR made use of 60 Vbeta and 13 Jbeta primers. Here immunoSEQ multiplex PCR was the method, and the copy in TCRdb shows in-frame clones only, minus some. The data show roughly 220,000 clones, with approximately 78% seen just once and 2.9% held by the top ten. This CDR3 has 14 amino acids. The germline V gene has CDR1 KGHSH and CDR2 LQKENI. Trimming took 5 bases from V and 2 from J; bases not matched to a gene: 4. Concerning this clone: Its cognate antigen is unknown.

Sequenced input: PBMCs. This TCR came from a man aged 25 to 40 in good health and CMV-seronegative. This rearrangement joins TRBV18 to TRBJ1-1; TRBD1 matches at 8 bases. CDR3 in amino acids: CASSATGANTEAFF. The CDR3, as DNA: TGTGCCAGCTCAGCGACAGGGGCTAACACTGAAGCTTTCTTT.